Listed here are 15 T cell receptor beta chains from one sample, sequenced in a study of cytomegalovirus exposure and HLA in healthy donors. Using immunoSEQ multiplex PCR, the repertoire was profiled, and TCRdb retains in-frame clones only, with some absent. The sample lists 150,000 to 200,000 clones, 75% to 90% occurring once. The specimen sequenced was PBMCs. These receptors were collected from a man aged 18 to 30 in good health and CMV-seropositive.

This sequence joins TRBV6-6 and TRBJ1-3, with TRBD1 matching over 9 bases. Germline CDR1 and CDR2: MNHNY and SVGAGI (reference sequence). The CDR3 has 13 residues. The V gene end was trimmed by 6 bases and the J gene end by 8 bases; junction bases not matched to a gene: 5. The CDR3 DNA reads TGTGCCAGCAGAGGGGACAGGGTTTACACCATATATTTT. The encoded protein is CASRGDRVYTIYF.

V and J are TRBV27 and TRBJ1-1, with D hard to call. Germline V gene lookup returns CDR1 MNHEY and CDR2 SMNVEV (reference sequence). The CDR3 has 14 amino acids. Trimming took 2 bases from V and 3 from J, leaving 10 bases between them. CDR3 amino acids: CASSLTGRDTEAFF. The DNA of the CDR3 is TGTGCCAGCAGTTTAACCGGGAGGGACACTGAAGCTTTCTTT.

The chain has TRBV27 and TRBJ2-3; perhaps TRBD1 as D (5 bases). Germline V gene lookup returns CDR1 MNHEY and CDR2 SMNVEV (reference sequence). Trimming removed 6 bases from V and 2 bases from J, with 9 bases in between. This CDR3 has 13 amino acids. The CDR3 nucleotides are TGTGCCAGCAGACAGGACGCCACAGATACGCAGTATTTT. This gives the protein CASRQDATDTQYF.

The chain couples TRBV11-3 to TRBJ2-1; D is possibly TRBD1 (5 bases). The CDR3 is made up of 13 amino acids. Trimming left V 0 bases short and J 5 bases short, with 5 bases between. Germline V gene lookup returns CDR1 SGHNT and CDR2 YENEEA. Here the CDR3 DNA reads TGTGCCAGCAGCTTAGACAGGGACAATGAGCAGTTCTTC. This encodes CASSLDRDNEQFF.

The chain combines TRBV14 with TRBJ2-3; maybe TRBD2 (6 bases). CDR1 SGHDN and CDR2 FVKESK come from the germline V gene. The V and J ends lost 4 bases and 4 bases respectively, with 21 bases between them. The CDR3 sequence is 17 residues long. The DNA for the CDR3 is TGTGCCAGCAGCCCACGTGCGGGGACGGGGTTAGCAGATACGCAGTATTTT. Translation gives CASSPRAGTGLADTQYF.

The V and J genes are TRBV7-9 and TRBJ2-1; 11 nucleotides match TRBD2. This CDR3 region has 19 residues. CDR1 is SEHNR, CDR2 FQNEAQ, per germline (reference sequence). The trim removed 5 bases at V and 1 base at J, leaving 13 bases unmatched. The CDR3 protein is CASSPKASGGMRSYNEQFF. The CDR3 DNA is TGTGCCAGCAGCCCAAAGGCTAGCGGGGGGATGAGATCCTACAATGAGCAGTTCTTC.

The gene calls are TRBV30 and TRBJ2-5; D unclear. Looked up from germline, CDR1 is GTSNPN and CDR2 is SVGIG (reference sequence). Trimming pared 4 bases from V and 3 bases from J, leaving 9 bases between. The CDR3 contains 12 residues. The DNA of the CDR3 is TGTGCCTGGATGGGCTGGGAAGAGACCCAGTACTTC. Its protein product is CAWMGWEETQYF.

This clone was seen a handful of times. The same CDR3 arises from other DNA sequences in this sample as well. CDR3 nucleotides: TGTGCCAGCAGTGAAGGGACTAGCGGCTCCTACGAGCAGTACTTC. Amino acids: CASSEGTSGSYEQYF. The chain carries TRBV6-1 and TRBJ2-7; 10 nucleotides align to TRBD2. Per the germline V gene, CDR1 is MNHNS and CDR2 is SASEGT. Trimming removed 1 base from V and 0 bases from J; junction bases left unmatched: 0. The CDR3 consists of 15 residues.

In DNA form, the CDR3 reads TGCAGCGTTTGCCTAGTGAAGGCTAGCACAGATACGCAGTATTTT. Protein sequence: CSVCLVKASTDTQYF. The chain employs TRBV29-1 and TRBJ2-3; D is undetermined. V was cut by 5 bases and J by 0 bases, with 15 bases left in between. The CDR3 covers 15 residues. Germline V gene lookup returns CDR1 SQVTM and CDR2 ANQGSEA.

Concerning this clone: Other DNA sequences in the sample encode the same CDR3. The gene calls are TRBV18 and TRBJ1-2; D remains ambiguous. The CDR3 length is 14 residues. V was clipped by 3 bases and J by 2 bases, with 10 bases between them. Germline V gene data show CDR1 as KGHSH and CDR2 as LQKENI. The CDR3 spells CASSPPGGNYGYTF. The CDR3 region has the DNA TGTGCCAGCTCACCCCCGGGCGGGAACTATGGCTACACCTTC.

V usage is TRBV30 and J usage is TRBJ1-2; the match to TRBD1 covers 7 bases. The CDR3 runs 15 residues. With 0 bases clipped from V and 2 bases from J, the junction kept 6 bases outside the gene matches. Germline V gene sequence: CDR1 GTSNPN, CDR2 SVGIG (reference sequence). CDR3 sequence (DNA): TGTGCCTGGAGTGTAGGCCAGGGGGTAAACTATGGCTACACCTTC. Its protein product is CAWSVGQGVNYGYTF.

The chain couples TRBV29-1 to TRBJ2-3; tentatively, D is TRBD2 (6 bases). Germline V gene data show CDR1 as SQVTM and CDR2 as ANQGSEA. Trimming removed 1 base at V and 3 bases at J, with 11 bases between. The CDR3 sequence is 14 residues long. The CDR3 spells CSVEGRGRTDTQYF. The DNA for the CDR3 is TGCAGCGTTGAAGGGCGGGGTAGGACAGATACGCAGTATTTT.

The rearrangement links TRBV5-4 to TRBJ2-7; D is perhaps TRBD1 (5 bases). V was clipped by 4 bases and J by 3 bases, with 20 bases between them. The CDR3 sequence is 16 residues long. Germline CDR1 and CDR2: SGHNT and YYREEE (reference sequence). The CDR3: CASSPLTPSQGYEQYF. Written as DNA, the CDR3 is TGTGCCAGCAGCCCGTTAACTCCCTCGCAGGGCTACGAGCAGTACTTC.

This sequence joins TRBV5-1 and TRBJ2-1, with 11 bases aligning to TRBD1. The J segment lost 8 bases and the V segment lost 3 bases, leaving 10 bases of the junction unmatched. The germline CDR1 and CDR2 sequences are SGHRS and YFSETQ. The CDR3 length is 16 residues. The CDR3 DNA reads TGCGCCAGCAGCTCCTCCGGGACAGGGGGTCGGCATGAGCAGTTCTTC. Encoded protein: CASSSSGTGGRHEQFF.

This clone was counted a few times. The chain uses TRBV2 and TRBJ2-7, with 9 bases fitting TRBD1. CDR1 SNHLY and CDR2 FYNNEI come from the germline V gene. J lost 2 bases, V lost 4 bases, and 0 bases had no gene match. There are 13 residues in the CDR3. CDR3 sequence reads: CASSGTGAYEQYF. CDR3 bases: TGTGCCAGCAGTGGGACAGGGGCCTACGAGCAGTACTTC.